Listed below are T cell receptor beta chains from one sample, sequenced in a study of T cells in tumors after PD-1 blockade. This table comes from immunoSEQ multiplex PCR, and its TCRdb copy is limited to in-frame clones, with some not included. The repertoire holds about 5,800 clones, with about four fifths as singletons. Sequenced material: PBMCs, taken after anti-PD-1 therapy. The receptors were sampled from a human donor with advanced basal cell or squamous cell carcinoma (not recorded which). Each CDR3 is given without its conserved first and last residue.

>TRBJ1-1|TRBV18
ASSPLPGTNTEAF
>TRBJ2-7|TRBV2
ASTPELGPVGQY
>TRBJ1-2|TRBV29-1
SVGQGSNYGYT
>TRBJ1-4|TRBV20-1
SAEQGEKLF
>TRBJ2-1|TRBV25-1
ASSERPTSGGDNNEQF
>TRBJ2-4|TRBV28
ASSSGGTAKNIQY
>TRBJ2-7|TRBV7-8
ASSLGLAGVYEQY
>TRBJ1-5|TRBV4-1
ASSQEVTGDQPQH
>TRBJ2-1|TRBV6-5
ASSYERSSYNEQF
>TRBJ2-3|TRBV18
ASSPPGSGSTDTQY
>TRBJ2-1|TRBV6-1
ASSEWPLAGGQF
>TRBJ2-5|TRBV7-2
ASSTSGGAETQY
>TRBJ2-3|TRBV2
ASTSGGTADTQY
>TRBJ2-2|TRBV9
ASSYSGGWNTGELF
>TRBJ2-2|TRBV5-4
ASSRGQGAVSTGELF
>TRBJ2-1|TRBV6-5
ASSWRTGKSDEQF
>TRBJ1-6|TRBV7-9
ASSPAGQINSPLH
>TRBJ1-2|TRBV19
ASSISVYGYT
>TRBJ1-5|TRBV6-5
ASSYSRNSNQPQH
>TRBJ1-2|TRBV6-2/TRBV6-3
ASSPGQWTYGYT
>TRBJ2-7|TRBV7-6
ASSPGTGLSEQY
>TRBJ2-2|TRBV6-5
ASRGLGSYTGELF
>TRBJ2-7|TRBV25-1
ARDRGPDEQY
>TRBJ1-3|TRBV4-3
ASSREMATLSGNTIY
>TRBJ1-1|TRBV19
ASSAPGQGMYTEAF